These 28 T cell receptor beta chains originate from one sample sequenced in a study of cytomegalovirus exposure and HLA in healthy donors. PCR involved 60 Vbeta and 13 Jbeta primers. TCRdb's copy holds only in-frame clones and misses some; the assay was immunoSEQ multiplex PCR. The sample yields more than 80,000 clones, 60% to 75% seen once. Sequencing input: PBMCs. The receptors stem from a male donor in good health and CMV-seropositive.

The CDR3 loop is CASSLDSGRAYEQFF. For the CDR3, the DNA is TGTGCCAGCAGCCTGGATAGCGGGAGAGCATATGAGCAGTTCTTC. This chain joins TRBV7-6 and TRBJ2-1; 9 positions match TRBD2. This CDR3 spans 15 amino acids. The germline V gene encodes CDR1 SGHVS and CDR2 FNYEAQ. With V trimmed by 5 bases and J by 8 bases, 10 bases remained unmatched.

V usage is TRBV7-9 and J usage is TRBJ2-7; 8 bases align to TRBD2. The CDR3 extends over 17 amino acids. Looked up from germline, CDR1 is SEHNR and CDR2 is FQNEAQ (reference sequence). V trimming: 0 bases; J trimming: 4 bases; junction bases outside the gene matches: 11. CDR3 sequence (DNA): TGTGCCAGCAGCTTAGCTCTCGGGGGGGCCTCCGGGTACGAGCAGTACTTC. This gives the protein CASSLALGGASGYEQYF.

V gene TRBV12-5 combines with J gene TRBJ2-5; D uncertain. The CDR3 loop spans 13 amino acids. Germline V gives CDR1 LGHNT, CDR2 FRNRAP. V was cut by 1 base and J by 4 bases, with 7 bases left in between. This CDR3 is CASGLGQLETQYF. CDR3 sequence (DNA): TGTGCTAGTGGTTTGGGACAATTAGAGACCCAGTACTTC.

The chain couples TRBV7-9 to TRBJ2-7; 10 positions agree with TRBD2. Germline V CDR1 and CDR2: SEHNR, FQNEAQ (reference sequence). The CDR3 length is 14 residues. V trimming: 4 bases; J trimming: 4 bases; junction bases outside the gene matches: 4. The CDR3 DNA reads as TGTGCCAGCAGCTCTGATAGCGGGAGGTACGAGCAGTACTTC. It is translated as CASSSDSGRYEQYF.

This chain joins TRBV4-3 and TRBJ2-3; D uncertain. Germline CDR1 reads LGHNA; CDR2 reads YSLEER. Deletions cut 0 bases from V and 2 bases from J, with 15 bases between. The CDR3 loop spans 17 amino acids. The CDR3 loop reads CASSQDYYEVYTDTQYF. DNA of the CDR3: TGCGCCAGCAGCCAAGATTATTACGAGGTTTACACAGATACGCAGTATTTT.

The genes are TRBV19 and TRBJ2-7; 9 positions agree with TRBD2. In germline, CDR1 is LNHDA, CDR2 SQIVND (reference sequence). This CDR3 has 19 amino acids. J lost 0 bases, V lost 4 bases, and 16 bases had no gene match. CDR3 DNA: TGTGCCAGTAGTAGGGCTCCTAGCGGGACCCAAAGGAGCTCCTACGAGCAGTACTTC. This gives the protein CASSRAPSGTQRSSYEQYF. The entire variable domain, with the rest obtained from reference TRBV19 and TRBJ2-7, is as follows: DGGITQSPKYLFRKEGQNVTLSCEQNLNHDAMYWYRQDPGQGLRLIYYSQIVNDFQKGDIAEGYSVSREKKESFPLTVTSAQKNPTAFYLCASSRAPSGTQRSSYEQYFGPGTRLTVT.

This clone came up a few times. The rearrangement links TRBV6-5 to TRBJ1-4; D not certain. Germline CDR1 reads MNHEY; CDR2 reads SVGAGI. CDR3 size: 14 residues. Between the trimmed V and J ends, which lost 5 bases and 7 bases, there was a span of 14 bases. The CDR3 DNA reads TGTGCCAGCAGTCGAGCCGGGGAGGGTGAAAAACTGTTTTTT. This translates into CASSRAGEGEKLFF.

The rearrangement uses TRBV2 and TRBJ2-5; 7 bases fit TRBD1. Germline values: CDR1 SNHLY, CDR2 FYNNEI. V lost 6 bases, J lost 1 base, and 5 bases stayed unmatched. The CDR3 covers 14 residues. The CDR3 reads CASSDGQVQETQYF. The CDR3 DNA follows: TGTGCCAGCAGCGACGGACAGGTCCAAGAGACCCAGTACTTC.

This chain connects TRBV9 to TRBJ2-3; D not certain. The CDR3 is 16 amino acids. Trimming stripped 0 bases from V and 4 bases from J, with 15 bases between. Germline V lookup: CDR1 SGDLS, CDR2 YYNGEE. As DNA, the CDR3 is TGTGCCAGCAGCGTAGCTCAGGCTCCTAAGGCAGATACGCAGTATTTT. This encodes CASSVAQAPKADTQYF. Variable domain in full (rest from reference TRBV9 and TRBJ2-3): DSGVTQTPKHLITATGQRVTLRCSPRSGDLSVYWYQQSLDQGLQFLIQYYNGEERAKGNILERFSAQQFPDLHSELNLSSLELGDSALYFCASSVAQAPKADTQYFGPGTRLTVL.

The chain employs TRBV27 and TRBJ1-2; 7 bases align to TRBD1. Germline trimming cut 4 bases from V and 3 bases from J; bases unmatched to any gene: 5. The CDR3 covers 14 residues. Looked up from germline, CDR1 is MNHEY and CDR2 is SMNVEV (reference sequence). CDR3 residues: CASSSGDSDYGYTF. In DNA, the CDR3 is TGTGCCAGCAGTTCCGGGGACAGCGACTATGGCTACACCTTC.

This chain joins TRBV4-3 and TRBJ2-1; TRBD1 agrees at 9 bases. The CDR3 has 20 amino acids. V lost 2 bases and J lost 5; bases outside the gene matches: 19. CDR1 and CDR2 from the germline V gene are LGHNA and YSLEER. This chain's CDR3 is CASSQFWDRALGHQDNEQFF. The CDR3 nucleotides are TGCGCCAGCAGCCAATTTTGGGACAGGGCATTGGGACATCAGGACAATGAGCAGTTCTTC.

The J gene is TRBJ2-5, the V gene TRBV14; the D gene is possibly TRBD2 (6 bases). Looked up from germline, CDR1 is SGHDN and CDR2 is FVKESK. CDR3 size: 17 residues. Trimming stripped 1 base from V and 1 base from J, with 16 bases between. In DNA, the CDR3 is TGTGCCAGCAGCCAAGGGAGGGCAAAAAGAGGCCAAGAGACCCAGTACTTC. Its protein is CASSQGRAKRGQETQYF. Based on the CDR3 plus reference TRBV14 and TRBJ2-5, the full variable domain is EAGVTQFPSHSVIEKGQTVTLRCDPISGHDNLYWYRRVMGKEIKFLLHFVKESKQDESGMPNNRFLAERTGGTYSTLKVQPAELEDSGVYFCASSQGRAKRGQETQYFGPGTRLLVL.

The rearrangement uses TRBV28 and TRBJ2-5, with 10 positions matching TRBD1. In germline, CDR1 is MDHEN, CDR2 SYDVKM. Trimming removed 8 bases from V and 5 bases from J; junction bases left unmatched: 2. This CDR3 has 12 amino acids. The CDR3 here is CASDRGRETQYF. Here the CDR3 DNA reads TGTGCCAGCGACAGGGGGCGGGAGACCCAGTACTTC.

A note on this clone: Additional DNA sequences in this sample encode the identical CDR3. The V and J genes are TRBV9 and TRBJ2-7; no clear D. There are 13 residues in the CDR3. The germline V gene encodes CDR1 SGDLS and CDR2 YYNGEE. The V and J ends lost 4 bases and 0 bases respectively, with 8 bases between them. The CDR3 loop is CASSPGVSYEQYF. DNA of the CDR3: TGTGCCAGCAGCCCCGGTGTCTCCTACGAGCAGTACTTC. The full variable domain, completed using reference TRBV9 and TRBJ2-7, is DSGVTQTPKHLITATGQRVTLRCSPRSGDLSVYWYQQSLDQGLQFLIQYYNGEERAKGNILERFSAQQFPDLHSELNLSSLELGDSALYFCASSPGVSYEQYFGPGTRLTVT.

This clone has a handful of counts. The rearrangement links TRBV5-4 to TRBJ2-7, with 15 bases matching TRBD2. V lost 4 bases to trimming and J lost 3 bases; unmatched junction nucleotides: 5. This CDR3 comprises 16 residues. The germline CDR1 and CDR2 sequences are SGHNT and YYREEE (reference sequence). CDR3 residues: CASSAGLAGGLYEQYF. CDR3 coding DNA: TGTGCCAGCAGCGCGGGACTAGCGGGAGGACTCTACGAGCAGTACTTC.

This clone was detected only once. This chain uses TRBV28 with TRBJ1-6; D is ambiguous. V lost 7 bases and J lost 6, with 7 bases in between. Germline V lookup: CDR1 MDHEN, CDR2 SYDVKM. CDR3 length: 12 residues. The CDR3 spells CASTISNSPLHF. CDR3 coding DNA: TGTGCCAGCACCATCAGTAATTCACCCCTCCACTTT.

The chain couples TRBV30 to TRBJ2-1, with a tentative D call TRBD2 (6 bases). V lost 0 bases and J lost 8, with 17 bases in between. Per germline, CDR1 GTSNPN and CDR2 SVGIG (reference sequence). This CDR3 is built from 15 residues. The CDR3 region is CAWSVGLTPFDEQFF. CDR3 nucleotides: TGTGCCTGGAGTGTGGGACTTACCCCTTTTGATGAGCAGTTCTTC.

The chain employs TRBV18 and TRBJ2-3; D gene uncertain. Per germline, CDR1 KGHSH and CDR2 LQKENI. The CDR3 consists of 13 residues. The V gene lost 3 bases and the J gene lost 8 bases, with 12 bases spanning the gap. The CDR3 protein is CASSPPANPTQYF. The CDR3 DNA reads as TGTGCCAGCTCACCTCCCGCTAATCCTACGCAGTATTTT.

The rearrangement uses TRBV6-1 and TRBJ1-1; TRBD1 might be the D (6 bases). Germline V CDR1 and CDR2: MNHNS, SASEGT. The ends were cut back, 2 bases at V and 4 bases at J, with 11 bases in the middle. The CDR3 runs 14 residues. The CDR3 sequence: CASSENRDVTEAFF. CDR3 sequence (DNA): TGTGCCAGCAGTGAAAACAGGGATGTCACTGAAGCTTTCTTT.

The J gene is TRBJ1-1, the V gene TRBV27; TRBD1 might be the D (6 bases). The length of the CDR3 is 14 residues. Per the germline V gene, CDR1 is MNHEY and CDR2 is SMNVEV (reference sequence). The V end lost 8 bases, the J end lost 2 bases, and 15 bases lay between the germline ends. This chain's CDR3 is CASGQRQANTEAFF. The DNA of the CDR3 is TGTGCCAGCGGGCAAAGACAGGCTAACACTGAAGCTTTCTTT.

The genes are TRBV29-1 and TRBJ1-1; D remains ambiguous. Trimming left V 5 bases short and J 8 bases short, with 9 bases between. CDR1 and CDR2 from the germline V gene are SQVTM and ANQGSEA. This CDR3 comprises 10 residues. CDR3 coding DNA: TGCAGCGTTACGAGGTACGAAGCTTTCTTT. Translated: CSVTRYEAFF.

The chain recombines TRBV28 with TRBJ2-7; 15 nucleotides align to TRBD2. The CDR3 loop spans 17 amino acids. V lost 6 bases, J lost 0 bases, and 6 bases stayed unmatched. The germline V gene has CDR1 MDHEN and CDR2 SYDVKM. This CDR3 is CASSGTSGRKRSYEQYF. Written as DNA, the CDR3 is TGTGCCAGCAGCGGGACTAGCGGGAGGAAACGCTCCTACGAGCAGTACTTC.

CDR3 in amino acids: CASSLLQGPIVLAGTYEQYF. For the CDR3, the DNA is TGTGCCAGCAGTCTATTGCAGGGGCCTATCGTACTAGCGGGAACCTACGAGCAGTACTTC. The J gene is TRBJ2-7, the V gene TRBV28; TRBD2 matches at 10 bases. Trimming cost V 5 bases and J 2 bases; bases outside gene matches: 21. The CDR3 consists of 20 residues. Germline lookup yields CDR1 MDHEN and CDR2 SYDVKM.

The chain links TRBV7-9 to TRBJ2-1, with 11 nucleotides matching TRBD2. The CDR3 spans 17 residues. Germline trimming cut 5 bases from V and 3 bases from J; bases unmatched to any gene: 9. CDR1 and CDR2 from the germline V gene are SEHNR and FQNEAQ (reference sequence). CDR3 sequence (DNA): TGTGCCAGCAGCCCGGGACTAGCGGTAGGTCTCTACAATGAGCAGTTCTTC. This translates into CASSPGLAVGLYNEQFF.

The rearrangement links TRBV7-6 to TRBJ1-2; D is possibly TRBD1 (5 bases). This CDR3 contains 16 residues. Trimming removed 5 bases from V and 1 base from J, with 17 bases in between. Per the germline V gene, CDR1 is SGHVS and CDR2 is FNYEAQ. The CDR3 region is CASSTTRGANNYGYTF. DNA for the CDR3: TGTGCCAGCAGCACCACCCGCGGGGCAAATAACTATGGCTACACCTTC.

This chain connects TRBV19 to TRBJ2-5, with a possible D match to TRBD2 (5 bases). Trimming cost V 2 bases and J 4 bases, with 11 bases left between them. The CDR3 is 14 residues long. Germline CDR1 reads LNHDA; CDR2 reads SQIVND (reference sequence). CDR3 nucleotide sequence: TGTGCCAGTAGTATAACGGCCAGCGGAGAGACCCAGTACTTC. This sequence encodes CASSITASGETQYF.

This clone was seen a single time. One end of the junction varies from germline; a read error may be responsible. V is TRBV18 and J is TRBJ1-5, with a weak D call TRBD1 (6 bases). Germline lookup yields CDR1 KGHSH and CDR2 LQKENI. The CDR3 is 14 amino acids. Here the CDR3 reads CASSSGGATQPQNF. CDR3 sequence (DNA): TGTGCCAGCTCTTCGGGGGGGGCAACTCAGCCCCAGAATTTT.

This clone was seen only a few times. The gene calls are TRBV4-2 and TRBJ2-7, with 7 bases fitting TRBD2. V lost 0 bases and J lost 3; bases outside the gene matches: 2. The CDR3 is 14 residues long. Germline V gene lookup returns CDR1 LGHNA and CDR2 YNFKEQ. For the CDR3, the DNA is TGTGCCAGCAGCCAAGATCCTAGCGGCTACGAGCAGTACTTC. Encoded protein: CASSQDPSGYEQYF.